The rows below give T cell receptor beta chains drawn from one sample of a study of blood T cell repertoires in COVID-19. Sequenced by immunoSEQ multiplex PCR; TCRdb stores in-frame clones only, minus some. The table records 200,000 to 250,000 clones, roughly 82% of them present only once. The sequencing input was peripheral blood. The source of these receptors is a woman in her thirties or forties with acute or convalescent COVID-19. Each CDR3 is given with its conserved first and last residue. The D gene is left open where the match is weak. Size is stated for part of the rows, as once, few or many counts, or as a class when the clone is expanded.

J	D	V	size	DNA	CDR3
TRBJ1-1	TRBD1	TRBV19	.	TGTGCCAGTAGTACCCCAGGGGACAGGGGGTTGGGTAGAACTGAAGCTTTCTTT	CASSTPGDRGLGRTEAFF
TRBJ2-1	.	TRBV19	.	TGTGCCAGTAGTATAGTAAGGCTAGCCGAGCAGTTCTTC	CASSIVRLAEQFF
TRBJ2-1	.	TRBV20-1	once	TGCAGTGCTAGTATTCTTAGCGGCAATGAGCAGTTCTTC	CSASILSGNEQFF
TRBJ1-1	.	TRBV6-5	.	TGTGCCAGCAGTCGGGACACGACCACTGAAGCTTTCTTT	CASSRDTTTEAFF
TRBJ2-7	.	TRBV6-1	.	TGTGCCAGCAGTGTGGGCCTCTACGAGCAGTACTTC	CASSVGLYEQYF
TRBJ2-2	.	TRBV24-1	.	TGTGCCACTAGCTCAGCGGGCTCGAACACCGGGGAGCTGTTTTTT	CATSSAGSNTGELFF
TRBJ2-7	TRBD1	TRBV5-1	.	TGCGCCAGCAGAACAGGACAGGGAGCAGGAGAGCAGTACTTC	CASRTGQGAGEQYF
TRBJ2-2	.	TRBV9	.	TGTGCCAGCAGCGTAGCTCCAGGGGCCGGGGAGCTGTTTTTT	CASSVAPGAGELFF
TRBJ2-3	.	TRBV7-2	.	TGTGCCAGCAGCTCCCCTTGGCCAGATACGCAGTATTTT	CASSSPWPDTQYF
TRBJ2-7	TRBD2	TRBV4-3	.	TGCGCCAGCAGCCAAGAACTAGCGGGAGGGTGGTACGAGCAGTACTTC	CASSQELAGGWYEQYF
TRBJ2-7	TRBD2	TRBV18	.	TGTGCCAGCTCCCGAAATCCGCTAGCGGGGAACTACGAGCAGTACTTC	CASSRNPLAGNYEQYF
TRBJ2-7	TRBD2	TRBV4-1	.	TGCGCCAGCAGCCTGGGGACTAGCGGGAGGGATTTCTACGAGCAGTACTTC	CASSLGTSGRDFYEQYF
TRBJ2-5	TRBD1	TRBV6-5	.	TGTGCCAGCCGAAGACAGGGGAGACAGGGGGAGACCCAGTACTTC	CASRRQGRQGETQYF
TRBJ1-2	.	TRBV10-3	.	TGTGCCACCCGACAGGTCCCCCGGGGATATGGCTACACCTTC	CATRQVPRGYGYTF
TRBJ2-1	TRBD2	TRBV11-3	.	TGTGCCAGCAGCAAAACTAGCGGCCAATCCTGGCAGTTCTTC	CASSKTSGQSWQFF
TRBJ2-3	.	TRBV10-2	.	TGCGCCAGCAGTGATCGTCAGGCAATCCCAGATACGCAGTATTTT	CASSDRQAIPDTQYF
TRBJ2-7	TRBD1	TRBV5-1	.	TGCGCCAGCAGCATGGACAGGAGCTCCTACGAGCAGTACTTC	CASSMDRSSYEQYF
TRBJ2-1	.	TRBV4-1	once	TGCGCCAGCAGCCAAGAGGGCAGGCTGAATGAGCAGTTCTTC	CASSQEGRLNEQFF
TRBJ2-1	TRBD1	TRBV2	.	TGTGCCAGCAGTATAAAACAGGGGATTGAGCAGTTCTTC	CASSIKQGIEQFF
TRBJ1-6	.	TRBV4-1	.	TGCGCCAGCAGCCAAGCAGCAGGCCAATCCCGCCATTCACCCCTCCACTTT	CASSQAAGQSRHSPLHF
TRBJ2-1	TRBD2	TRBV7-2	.	TGTGCCAGCAGCCCCGCCGGGGGGACCTACAATGAGCAGTTCTTC	CASSPAGGTYNEQFF
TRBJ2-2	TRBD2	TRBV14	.	TGTGCCAGCAGCCCGAGGACTAGCGGGAGTATCGGGGAGCTGTTTTTT	CASSPRTSGSIGELFF
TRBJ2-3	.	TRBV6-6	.	TGTGCCAGCAGTTCCCGGGACTTGTGGTATTTT	CASSSRDLWYF
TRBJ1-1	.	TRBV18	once	TGTGCCAGCTCACCACCTACAGGGCGTAACACTGAAGCTTTCTTT	CASSPPTGRNTEAFF
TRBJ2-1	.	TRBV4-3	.	TGCGCCAGCAGCCCAACCCCCCCCAGCTCCTACAATGAGCAGTTCTTC	CASSPTPPSSYNEQFF
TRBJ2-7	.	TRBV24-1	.	TGTGCCACCAGCCAGGGTTACGAGCAGTACTTC	CATSQGYEQYF
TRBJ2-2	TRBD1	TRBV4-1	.	TGCGCCAGCAGTCTCACCTGGGGATCCGGGACAGGCATCACCGGGGAGCTGTTTTTT	CASSLTWGSGTGITGELFF
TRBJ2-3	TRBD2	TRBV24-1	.	TGTGCCACCAGTGTTGCGGGGGGGCCGAAAGATACGCAGTATTTT	CATSVAGGPKDTQYF
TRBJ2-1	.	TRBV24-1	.	TGTGCCACCAGTGATACGGTCCCCAATGAGCAGTTCTTC	CATSDTVPNEQFF
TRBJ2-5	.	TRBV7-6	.	TGTGCCAGCAGGGATACCGGAGGGCCTGGTTTCGCGACCCAGTACTTC	CASRDTGGPGFATQYF
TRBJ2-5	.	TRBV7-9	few	TGTGCCAGCAGCTTAGGATTGGGGGAGGCCATCGAAGAGACCCAGTACTTC	CASSLGLGEAIEETQYF
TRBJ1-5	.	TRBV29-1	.	TGCAGCGTTCTGACAGGCCAGAATAATCAGCCCCAGCATTTT	CSVLTGQNNQPQHF
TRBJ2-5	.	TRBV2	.	TGTGCCAGCAGTGAACGGCTGGCTAGTCGGGAGACCCAGTACTTC	CASSERLASRETQYF
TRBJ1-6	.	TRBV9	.	TGTGCCAGCAGCGTAGCTACAGGGTTTAATTCACCCCTCCACTTT	CASSVATGFNSPLHF
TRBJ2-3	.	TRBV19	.	TGTGCCAGTAGTATAGTCGGGACAAAAGATACGCAGTATTTT	CASSIVGTKDTQYF
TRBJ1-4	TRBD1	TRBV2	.	TGTGCCAGCACTCCCGGGGACAGAGGAGGTGAAAAACTGTTTTTT	CASTPGDRGGEKLFF
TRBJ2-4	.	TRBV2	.	TGTGCCAGCTATTATTCTGTAGCCAAAAACATTCAGTACTTC	CASYYSVAKNIQYF
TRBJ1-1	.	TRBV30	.	TGTGCCTGGACGGTAAACACTGAAGCTTTCTTT	CAWTVNTEAFF
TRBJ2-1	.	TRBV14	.	TGTGCCAGCAGACGGACAGCAAGCTCCTACAATGAGCAGTTCTTC	CASRRTASSYNEQFF
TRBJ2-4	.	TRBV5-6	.	TGTGCCAGCAGCTTGGTGGGGGCGAGGATAACAAACATTCAGTACTTC	CASSLVGARITNIQYF
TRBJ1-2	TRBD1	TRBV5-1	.	TGCGCCAGCAGCTTAGGGACAGGGGGCGGGAATGGCTACACCTTC	CASSLGTGGGNGYTF
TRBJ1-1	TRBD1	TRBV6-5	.	TGTGCCAGCAGTCCGGACAGGGTGAACACTGAAGCTTTCTTT	CASSPDRVNTEAFF
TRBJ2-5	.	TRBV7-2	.	TGTGCCAGCCGAGGGGGAAACCAAGAGACCCAGTACTTC	CASRGGNQETQYF
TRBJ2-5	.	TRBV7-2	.	TGTGCCAGCAGCTTATCGCGCGGTCAAGAGACCCAGTACTTC	CASSLSRGQETQYF
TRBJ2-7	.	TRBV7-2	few	TGTGCCAGCAGCTTATTAGGGGACTACGAGCAGTACTTC	CASSLLGDYEQYF
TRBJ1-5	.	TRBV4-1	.	TGCGCCAGCAGCTCGGAGGCAGGAGGGTCGGATCAGCCCCAGCATTTT	CASSSEAGGSDQPQHF
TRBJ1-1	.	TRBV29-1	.	TGCAGCGCCGGAAGCAGGGGCATGAACACTGAAGCTTTCTTT	CSAGSRGMNTEAFF
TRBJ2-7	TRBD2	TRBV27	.	TGTGCCAGCAGTGAGATAGCGGGGGGCCACTCCTACGAGCAGTACTTC	CASSEIAGGHSYEQYF
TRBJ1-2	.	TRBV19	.	TGTGCCAGTAGTATAGAGGGGGCGAGTGGCTACACCTTC	CASSIEGASGYTF
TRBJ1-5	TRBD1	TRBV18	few	TGTGCCAGCTCACCAGGACAGGGCGGCGTTCGCAATCAGCCCCAGCATTTT	CASSPGQGGVRNQPQHF
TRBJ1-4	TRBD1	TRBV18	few	TGTGCCAGCTCGTCCAGACCGCGGGACAGGGGGGAAAAACTGTTTTTT	CASSSRPRDRGEKLFF
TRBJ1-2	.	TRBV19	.	TGTGCCAGTAGTATAGAGTGGACAGAGAGAAATGGCTACACCTTC	CASSIEWTERNGYTF
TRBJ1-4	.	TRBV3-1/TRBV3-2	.	TGTGCCAGCAGCCGTAATCGCGGGTTGGAAAAACTGTTTTTT	CASSRNRGLEKLFF
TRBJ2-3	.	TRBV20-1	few	TGCAGTGCTAGGCGGACAGATACGCAGTATTTT	CSARRTDTQYF
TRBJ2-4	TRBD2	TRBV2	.	TGTGCCAGCAGTGTTAAAGGCGGGGGGGCCGCCAAAAACATTCAGTACTTC	CASSVKGGGAAKNIQYF